Each of the 5 T cell receptor beta chains below was sequenced from the same sample in a study of CD8 T cells in Susac syndrome. Roughly 0.45 to 1 ug RNA was reverse transcribed with random hexamers. TCRdb processed the immunoSEQ multiplex PCR reads anew with MiXCR; each CDR3 protein has one entry. The data hold around 190,000 distinct CDR3 sequences, with about 95% observed a single time. The sample comprised CD8+ T cells from PBMCs. The receptors originated from a human donor with multiple sclerosis.

The V and J genes are TRBV4-2 and TRBJ1-2; D gene ambiguous. This CDR3 spans 14 amino acids. With 0 bases removed from V and 5 bases from J, the gap between germline ends came to 10 bases. Germline V gene sequence: CDR1 LGHNA, CDR2 YNFKEQ. CDR3 sequence (DNA): TGTGCCAGCAGCCAAGAAATAGGTGGATATGGCTACACCTTC. Protein: CASSQEIGGYGYTF.

The chain couples TRBV18 to TRBJ2-5; D is ambiguous. Germline CDR1 and CDR2: KGHSH and LQKENI. V lost 3 bases and J 5 bases, leaving 10 bases between the germline ends. The CDR3 covers 13 residues. CDR3 in amino acids: CASSPEVGETQYF. The CDR3 DNA follows: TGTGCCAGCTCACCTGAGGTTGGGGAGACCCAGTACTTC.

V and J are TRBV7-9 and TRBJ1-1; the D gene is possibly TRBD1 (5 bases). V lost 6 bases and J lost 6, with 8 bases in between. This CDR3 is 11 amino acids long. From germline, CDR1 is SEHNR and CDR2 FQNEAQ (reference sequence). The CDR3 DNA follows: TGTGCCAGCAGACAGGATCCTGAAGCTTTCTTT. Its translation is CASRQDPEAFF.

The chain uses TRBV14 and TRBJ2-7; D is possibly TRBD1 (7 bases). Germline V gene sequence: CDR1 SGHDN, CDR2 FVKESK. CDR3 length equals 16 residues. Trimming removed 3 bases at V and 9 bases at J, with 24 bases between. CDR3 DNA: TGTGCCAGCAGCCACAGGGGGGCGAGCCTCACGGAGGGGCAGTACTTC. This gives the protein CASSHRGASLTEGQYF.

This chain connects TRBV27 to TRBJ2-5; 7 bases agree with TRBD2. The V gene's germline CDR1 is MNHEY and CDR2 SMNVEV (reference sequence). V shed 8 bases, J shed 5 bases, and the junction held 5 bases outside the gene matches. The CDR3 is made up of 12 amino acids. Written as DNA, the CDR3 is TGTGCCAGCTGTCGGGGGGATGAGACCCAGTACTTC. It encodes CASCRGDETQYF.